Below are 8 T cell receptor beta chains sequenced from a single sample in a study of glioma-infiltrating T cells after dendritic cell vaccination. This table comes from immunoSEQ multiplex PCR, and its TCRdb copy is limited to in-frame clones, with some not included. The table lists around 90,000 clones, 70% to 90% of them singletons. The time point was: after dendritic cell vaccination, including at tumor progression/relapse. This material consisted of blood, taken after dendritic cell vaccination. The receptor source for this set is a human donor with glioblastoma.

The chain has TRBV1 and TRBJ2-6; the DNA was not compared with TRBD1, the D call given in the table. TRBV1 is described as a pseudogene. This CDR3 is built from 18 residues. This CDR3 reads CTSRGDSLAQSRANVLTF. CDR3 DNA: TGCACCAGCAGAGGAGACAGTTTGGCACAAAGTCGGGCCAACGTCCTGACTTTC.

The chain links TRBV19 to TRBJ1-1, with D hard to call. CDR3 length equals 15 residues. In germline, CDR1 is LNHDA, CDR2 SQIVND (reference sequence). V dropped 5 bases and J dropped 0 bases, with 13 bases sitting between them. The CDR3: CASSRSYTVNTEAFF. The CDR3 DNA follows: TGTGCCAGTAGTCGCAGCTACACAGTGAACACTGAAGCTTTCTTT.

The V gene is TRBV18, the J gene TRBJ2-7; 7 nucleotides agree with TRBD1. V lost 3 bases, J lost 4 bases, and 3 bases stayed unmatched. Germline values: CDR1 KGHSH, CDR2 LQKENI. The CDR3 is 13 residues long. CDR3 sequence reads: CASSPGQFYEQYV. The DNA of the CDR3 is TGTGCCAGCTCACCGGGACAGTTTTACGAGCAGTACGTC.

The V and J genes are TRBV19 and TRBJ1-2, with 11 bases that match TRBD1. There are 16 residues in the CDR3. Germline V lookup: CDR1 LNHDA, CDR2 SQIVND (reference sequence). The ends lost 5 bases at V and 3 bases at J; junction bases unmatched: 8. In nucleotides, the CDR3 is TGTGCCAGTAGTGAATCCGGGACAGGGGGGCACTATGGCTACACCTTC. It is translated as CASSESGTGGHYGYTF. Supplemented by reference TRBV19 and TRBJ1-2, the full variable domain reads DGGITQSPKYLFRKEGQNVTLSCEQNLNHDAMYWYRQDPGQGLRLIYYSQIVNDFQKGDIAEGYSVSREKKESFPLTVTSAQKNPTAFYLCASSESGTGGHYGYTFGSGTRLTVV.

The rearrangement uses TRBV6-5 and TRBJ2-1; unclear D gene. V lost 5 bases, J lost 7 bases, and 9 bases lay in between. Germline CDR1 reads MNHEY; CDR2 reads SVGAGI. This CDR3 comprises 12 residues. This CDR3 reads CASSQRFNEQFF. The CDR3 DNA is TGTGCCAGCAGTCAGAGGTTTAATGAGCAGTTCTTC.

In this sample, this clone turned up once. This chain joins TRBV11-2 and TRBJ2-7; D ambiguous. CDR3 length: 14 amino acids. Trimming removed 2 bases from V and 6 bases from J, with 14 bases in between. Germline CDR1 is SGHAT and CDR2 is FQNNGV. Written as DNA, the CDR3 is TGTGCCAGCAGCTTATCCGGAGACCTACGCGAGCAGTACTTC. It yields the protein CASSLSGDLREQYF.

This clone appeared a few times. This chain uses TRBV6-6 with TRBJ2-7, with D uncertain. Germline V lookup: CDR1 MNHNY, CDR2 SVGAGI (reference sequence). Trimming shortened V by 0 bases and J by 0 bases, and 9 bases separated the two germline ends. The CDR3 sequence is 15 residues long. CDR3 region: CASSYSEVFSYEQYF. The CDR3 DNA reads TGTGCCAGCAGTTACTCAGAGGTGTTCTCCTACGAGCAGTACTTC.

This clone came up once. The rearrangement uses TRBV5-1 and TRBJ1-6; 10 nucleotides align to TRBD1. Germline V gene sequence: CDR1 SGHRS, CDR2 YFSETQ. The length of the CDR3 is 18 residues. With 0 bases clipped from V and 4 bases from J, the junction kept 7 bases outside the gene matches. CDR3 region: CASSLGQGAGSYNSPLHF. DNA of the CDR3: TGCGCCAGCAGCTTGGGACAGGGGGCCGGTTCATATAATTCACCCCTCCACTTT. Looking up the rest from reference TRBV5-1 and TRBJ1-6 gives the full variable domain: KAGVTQTPRYLIKTRGQQVTLSCSPISGHRSVSWYQQTPGQGLQFLFEYFSETQRNKGNFPGRFSGRQFSNSRSEMNVSTLELGDSALYLCASSLGQGAGSYNSPLHFGNGTRLTVT.